The T cell receptor (beta chain) described here comes from a study of shared clonotypes between healthy human individuals. This CDR3 has 15 amino acids. Germline assignment: CDR1 LNHDA and CDR2 SQIVND (reference sequence). The V end lost 4 bases, the J end lost 0 bases, and 12 bases lay between the germline ends. The data were produced by immunoSEQ multiplex PCR, yet TCRdb's version contains in-frame clones alone and is incomplete. The data show over 2 million clones, about 90% seen once. V and J are TRBV19 and TRBJ1-1, with a weak D call TRBD1 (6 bases). This receptor was identified in a man aged 18 to 30 in good health. Some clones in this sample may be carry-over from other donors' samples. Sequencing used naive CD4+ T cells from PBMCs. The subset denotes: CD45RA+ positively selected. The CDR3 here is CASSSGTLMNTEAFF. In nucleotides, the CDR3 is TGTGCCAGTAGTAGCGGGACACTGATGAACACTGAAGCTTTCTTT.